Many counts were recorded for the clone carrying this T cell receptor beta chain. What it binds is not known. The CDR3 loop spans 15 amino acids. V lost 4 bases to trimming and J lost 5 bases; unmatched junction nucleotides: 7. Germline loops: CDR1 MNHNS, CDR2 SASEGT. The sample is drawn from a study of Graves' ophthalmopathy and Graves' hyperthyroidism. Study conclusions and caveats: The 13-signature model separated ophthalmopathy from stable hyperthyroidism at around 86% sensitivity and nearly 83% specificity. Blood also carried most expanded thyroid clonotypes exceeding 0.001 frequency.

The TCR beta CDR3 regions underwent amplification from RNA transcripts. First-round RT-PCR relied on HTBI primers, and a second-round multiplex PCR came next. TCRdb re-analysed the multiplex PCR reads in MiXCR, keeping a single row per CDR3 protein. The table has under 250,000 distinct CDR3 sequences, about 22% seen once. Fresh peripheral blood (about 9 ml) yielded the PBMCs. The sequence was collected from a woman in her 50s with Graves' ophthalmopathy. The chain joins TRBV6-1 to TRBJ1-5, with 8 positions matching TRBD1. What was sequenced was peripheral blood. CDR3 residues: CASSVGQGGYQPQHF. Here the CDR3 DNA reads TGTGCCAGCAGTGTAGGACAGGGAGGTTATCAGCCCCAGCATTTT.